The source of this T cell receptor (beta chain) is a study of blood T cell repertoires in COVID-19. The CDR3 is 19 amino acids. J gave up 0 bases and V 0 bases, and 11 bases lay outside the gene matches. Germline V gene data show CDR1 as MNHNS and CDR2 as SASEGT. Original processing methods: It was from reference gene primer amplification that nucleated cell counts were estimated. Using immunoSEQ multiplex PCR, the repertoire was profiled, and TCRdb retains in-frame clones only, with some absent. That table furnishes V, J and clone size, whereas the DNA furnished D and trimming. The table records 200,000 to 300,000 clones, approximately 86% of them present only once.

This sequence was found in a woman aged 40 to 50 with acute COVID-19. Material for sequencing was PBMCs or T cells enriched from blood (not recorded which). The V gene is TRBV6-1, the J gene TRBJ1-3; 7 nucleotides match TRBD1. The CDR3 protein is CASSEALAGGFISGNTIYF. Written as DNA, the CDR3 is TGTGCCAGCAGTGAAGCGTTGGCAGGGGGATTCATCTCTGGAAACACCATATATTTT.